Each of the 23 T cell receptor beta chains below was sequenced from the same sample in a study of shared clonotypes between healthy human individuals. Libraries were prepared by immunoSEQ multiplex PCR; TCRdb keeps only in-frame clonotypes and omits some of them. The table lists about 2.4 million clones, approximately 93% of them singletons. The sample was naive CD4+ T cells from PBMCs. Subset noted: CD45RA+ positively selected. The receptors derive from a man between 18 and 29 years old in good health. Some clones in this sample may be carry-over from other donors' samples.

The CDR3 reads CASSEKGQQTQYF. CDR3 bases: TGTGCCAGCAGTGAAAAGGGTCAACAGACCCAGTACTTC. The chain carries TRBV6-1 and TRBJ2-5; no reliable D call. The V and J ends lost 2 bases and 6 bases respectively, with 10 bases between them. The germline gives CDR1 MNHNS, CDR2 SASEGT. The CDR3 covers 13 residues.

The chain has TRBV7-3 and TRBJ1-1; tentatively, D is TRBD1 (5 bases). This CDR3 contains 13 residues. The ends were cut back, 6 bases at V and 0 bases at J, with 8 bases in the middle. Per the germline V gene, CDR1 is SGHTA and CDR2 is FQGTGA. The CDR3 region is CASRTDLNTEAFF. CDR3 bases: TGTGCCAGCAGGACAGATCTGAACACTGAAGCTTTCTTT.

This clone was recorded only once. The rearrangement links TRBV7-9 to TRBJ2-5, with D perhaps TRBD1 (6 bases). Germline CDR1 reads SEHNR; CDR2 reads FQNEAQ (reference sequence). V was shortened by 5 bases and J by 5 bases, with 15 bases between the two germline ends. This CDR3 is built from 14 residues. CDR3: CASSVGTRGETQYF. In DNA, the CDR3 is TGTGCCAGCAGCGTTGGGACACGGGGTGAGACCCAGTACTTC.

The V call is TRBV6-5, the J call TRBJ2-6; D perhaps matches TRBD1 (5 bases). Looked up from germline, CDR1 is MNHEY and CDR2 is SVGAGI. The germline V and J ends were trimmed by 0 bases and 4 bases, with 10 bases remaining between them. The CDR3 has 16 residues. For the CDR3, the DNA is TGTGCCAGCAGTTACTCGCAGGGAAAGGGGGCCAACGTCCTGACTTTC. Its protein is CASSYSQGKGANVLTF.

In the case of this clone: The sample contains more than one DNA sequence encoding this CDR3. The CDR3 DNA reads as TGTGCCAGCTCACCGGGCTCGGGAAACACCATATATTTT. Translation: CASSPGSGNTIYF. The chain recombines TRBV18 with TRBJ1-3; D is uncertain. V lost 3 bases to trimming and J lost 4 bases, with 7 bases between them. The germline V gene has CDR1 KGHSH and CDR2 LQKENI. This CDR3 has 13 amino acids.

V gene TRBV27 combines with J gene TRBJ2-7, with 12 nucleotides matching TRBD1. CDR1 is MNHEY and CDR2 is SMNVEV in the germline V gene (reference sequence). J was trimmed by 3 bases and V by 3 bases; bases with no gene match: 12. The CDR3 has 18 residues. The CDR3 sequence is CASSLVGTGGSGLYEQYF. CDR3 in DNA: TGTGCCAGCAGTTTGGTGGGGACAGGGGGCTCCGGACTCTACGAGCAGTACTTC.

This chain joins TRBV5-1 and TRBJ1-2, with D uncertain. From germline, CDR1 is SGHRS and CDR2 YFSETQ. CDR3 length: 12 amino acids. V shed 3 bases and J shed 2 bases, with 5 bases lying between them. This CDR3 is CASSSGNYGYTF. In DNA, the CDR3 is TGCGCCAGCAGCTCCGGCAACTATGGCTACACCTTC.

The chain recombines TRBV19 with TRBJ1-2; D may be TRBD1 (6 bases). Germline loops: CDR1 LNHDA, CDR2 SQIVND (reference sequence). The CDR3 contains 14 residues. V was cut by 6 bases and J by 6 bases, with 17 bases left in between. This chain's CDR3 is CASSESRGTHGYTF. In DNA, the CDR3 is TGTGCCAGTAGCGAAAGCAGGGGAACACATGGCTACACCTTC.

The V call is TRBV18, the J call TRBJ1-5; D may be TRBD1 (5 bases). The V gene lost 3 bases and the J gene lost 0 bases, with 18 bases spanning the gap. This CDR3 has 18 amino acids. Germline V gene sequence: CDR1 KGHSH, CDR2 LQKENI. CDR3 protein: CASSPTTWGTYSNQPQHF. The CDR3 region has the DNA TGTGCCAGCTCACCGACTACGTGGGGGACCTATAGCAATCAGCCCCAGCATTTT.

This sequence joins TRBV6-5 and TRBJ2-1; D ambiguous. CDR1 is MNHEY, CDR2 SVGAGI, per germline. This CDR3 contains 14 residues. V was cut by 2 bases and J by 9 bases, with 14 bases left in between. CDR3 residues: CASSYMDRKAEQFF. The CDR3 DNA is TGTGCCAGCAGTTACATGGATCGCAAGGCTGAGCAGTTCTTC.

This rearrangement joins TRBV19 to TRBJ2-1; D remains ambiguous. Trimming removed 3 bases at V and 2 bases at J, with 8 bases between. The germline V gene encodes CDR1 LNHDA and CDR2 SQIVND (reference sequence). There are 14 residues in the CDR3. CDR3 in DNA: TGTGCCAGTAGTATCCCCGTCACCTACAATGAGCAGTTCTTC. As protein: CASSIPVTYNEQFF.

Worth noting for this clone: Other DNA sequences from this sample encode an identical CDR3 as well. This sequence joins TRBV9 and TRBJ2-3; D gene unclear. Germline assignment: CDR1 SGDLS and CDR2 YYNGEE. The ends were cut back, 0 bases at V and 4 bases at J, with 6 bases in the middle. The CDR3 totals 13 residues. CDR3 nucleotides: TGTGCCAGCAGCGTAGTAGGTGCAGATACGCAGTATTTT. Residues: CASSVVGADTQYF. Drawing the rest from reference TRBV9 and TRBJ2-3, the complete variable domain is DSGVTQTPKHLITATGQRVTLRCSPRSGDLSVYWYQQSLDQGLQFLIQYYNGEERAKGNILERFSAQQFPDLHSELNLSSLELGDSALYFCASSVVGADTQYFGPGTRLTVL.

The V and J genes are TRBV19 and TRBJ2-1; 9 bases fit TRBD1. Trimming cost V 6 bases and J 3 bases; bases outside gene matches: 21. CDR1 is LNHDA and CDR2 is SQIVND in the germline V gene (reference sequence). This CDR3 has 20 amino acids. CDR3 protein: CASRRTGAIIQGGGYNEQFF. In DNA, the CDR3 is TGTGCCAGTAGGCGGACAGGGGCAATTATTCAGGGAGGGGGCTACAATGAGCAGTTCTTC. Based on the CDR3 plus reference TRBV19 and TRBJ2-1, the full variable domain is DGGITQSPKYLFRKEGQNVTLSCEQNLNHDAMYWYRQDPGQGLRLIYYSQIVNDFQKGDIAEGYSVSREKKESFPLTVTSAQKNPTAFYLCASRRTGAIIQGGGYNEQFFGPGTRLTVL.

This chain connects TRBV4-1 to TRBJ1-4; TRBD1 matches 7 bases. CDR1 and CDR2 (germline): MGHRA, YSYEKL. The CDR3 length is 15 residues. V dropped 6 bases and J dropped 5; count of bases not matched to a gene: 9. The CDR3, as DNA: TGCGCCAGCAGGTCGCCGGGACAGAAGAATGAAAAACTGTTTTTT. Amino acid sequence: CASRSPGQKNEKLFF.

This clone was detected only once. The J gene is TRBJ2-7, the V gene TRBV6-1; no clear D gene. The germline CDR1 and CDR2 sequences are MNHNS and SASEGT. The CDR3 length is 13 residues. Trimming took off 7 bases at V and 3 bases at J, with 13 bases between the two ends. The CDR3 DNA is TGTGCCAGCACCAAATCGAGCTACTACGAGCAGTACTTC. It encodes CASTKSSYYEQYF.

The CDR3 DNA is TGTGCCAGCAGCCCCGGCTCAGGGGCAGAGGACTATGGCTACACCTTC. This translates into CASSPGSGAEDYGYTF. This chain connects TRBV9 to TRBJ1-2; a weak D match, TRBD1 (6 bases). The ends were cut back, 4 bases at V and 3 bases at J, with 19 bases in the middle. This CDR3 contains 16 residues. CDR1 and CDR2 (germline): SGDLS, YYNGEE.

The J gene is TRBJ2-7, the V gene TRBV7-9, with D perhaps TRBD2 (6 bases). Per the germline V gene, CDR1 is SEHNR and CDR2 is FQNEAQ (reference sequence). The CDR3 is 13 amino acids. Trimming removed 8 bases at V and 7 bases at J, with 18 bases between. The CDR3 DNA reads TGTGCCAGCGCGGGGACCCAACTCGTTGAGCAGTACTTC. It specifies CASAGTQLVEQYF.

V gene TRBV2 combines with J gene TRBJ2-1; 11 bases match TRBD2. The V gene end was trimmed by 6 bases and the J gene end by 3 bases; junction bases not matched to a gene: 4. The germline V gene encodes CDR1 SNHLY and CDR2 FYNNEI. CDR3 length: 15 residues. CDR3 protein: CASRRLAGRYNEQFF. CDR3 DNA: TGTGCCAGCAGACGACTAGCGGGACGCTACAATGAGCAGTTCTTC.

This chain uses TRBV6-6 with TRBJ2-1, with 8 nucleotides matching TRBD1. Germline V gene sequence: CDR1 MNHNY, CDR2 SVGAGI (reference sequence). The CDR3 loop spans 15 amino acids. The V gene end was trimmed by 4 bases and the J gene end by 5 bases; junction bases not matched to a gene: 7. The chain's CDR3 is CASSLLRTGNNEQFF. Written as DNA, the CDR3 is TGTGCCAGCAGTTTACTTAGGACAGGGAACAATGAGCAGTTCTTC.

The V gene is TRBV2, the J gene TRBJ2-7; unclear D gene. The CDR3 totals 12 residues. The V gene lost 6 bases and the J gene lost 2 bases, with 8 bases spanning the gap. CDR1 is SNHLY and CDR2 is FYNNEI in the germline V gene. This chain's CDR3 is CASRLAAYEQYF. CDR3 coding DNA: TGTGCCAGCAGACTGGCTGCCTACGAGCAGTACTTC. The variable domain in full, with the rest retrieved from reference TRBV2 and TRBJ2-7, is EPEVTQTPSHQVTQMGQEVILRCVPISNHLYFYWYRQILGQKVEFLVSFYNNEISEKSEIFDDQFSVERPDGSNFTLKIRSTKLEDSAMYFCASRLAAYEQYFGPGTRLTVT.

The V call is TRBV27, the J call TRBJ2-7, with 9 bases that match TRBD2. CDR3 length: 16 amino acids. V lost 7 bases to trimming and J lost 6 bases; unmatched junction nucleotides: 16. CDR1 MNHEY and CDR2 SMNVEV come from the germline V gene (reference sequence). In DNA form, the CDR3 reads TGTGCCAGCAAGCGGGGGGCCGGCGGGATTTCTGCCGAGCAGTACTTC. As protein: CASKRGAGGISAEQYF.

This sequence joins TRBV19 and TRBJ2-1; TRBD1 is a possible D gene (5 bases). This CDR3 spans 16 amino acids. Germline loops: CDR1 LNHDA, CDR2 SQIVND (reference sequence). The ends were cut back, 3 bases at V and 2 bases at J, with 14 bases in the middle. CDR3 bases: TGTGCCAGTAGTATTACAGGTACGATAGCCTACAATGAGCAGTTCTTC. As protein: CASSITGTIAYNEQFF. The full variable domain, rest sourced from reference TRBV19 and TRBJ2-1, is DGGITQSPKYLFRKEGQNVTLSCEQNLNHDAMYWYRQDPGQGLRLIYYSQIVNDFQKGDIAEGYSVSREKKESFPLTVTSAQKNPTAFYLCASSITGTIAYNEQFFGPGTRLTVL.

Comments on this clone: In the same sample, other DNA sequences code for this CDR3. V and J are TRBV7-2 and TRBJ2-1; TRBD1 aligns across 8 bases. CDR3 size: 16 residues. Unmatched junction bases numbered 6, after V lost 5 bases and J lost 0 bases. Germline CDR1 is SGHTA and CDR2 is FQGNSA. CDR3 coding DNA: TGTGCCAGCAGCCTTGGACAGGGAGGCTCCTACAATGAGCAGTTCTTC. As protein: CASSLGQGGSYNEQFF.